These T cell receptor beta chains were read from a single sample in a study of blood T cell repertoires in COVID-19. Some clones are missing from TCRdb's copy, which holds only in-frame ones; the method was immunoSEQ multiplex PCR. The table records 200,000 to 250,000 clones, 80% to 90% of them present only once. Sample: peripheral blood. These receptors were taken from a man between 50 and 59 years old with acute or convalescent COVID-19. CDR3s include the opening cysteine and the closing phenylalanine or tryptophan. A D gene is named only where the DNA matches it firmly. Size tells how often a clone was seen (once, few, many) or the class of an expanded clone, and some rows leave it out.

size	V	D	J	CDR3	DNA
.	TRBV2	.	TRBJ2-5	CASSEVTGQETQYF	TGTGCCAGCAGTGAAGTGACAGGTCAAGAGACCCAGTACTTC
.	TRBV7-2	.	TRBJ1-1	CASSLGGGQFTLKAFF	TGTGCCAGCAGCTTGGGGGGAGGGCAGTTTACGCTAAAAGCTTTCTTT
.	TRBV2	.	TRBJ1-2	CASKSELYGYTF	TGTGCCAGCAAATCTGAACTCTATGGCTACACCTTC
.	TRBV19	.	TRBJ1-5	CASSVIERQPQHF	TGTGCCAGTAGTGTGATCGAGAGGCAGCCCCAGCATTTT
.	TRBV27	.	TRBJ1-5	CASSRTGNQPQHF	TGTGCCAGCAGCCGGACAGGCAATCAGCCCCAGCATTTT
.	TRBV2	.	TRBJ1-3	CASRSFGGMGNTIYF	TGTGCCAGCCGCTCGTTTGGGGGGATGGGAAACACCATATATTTT
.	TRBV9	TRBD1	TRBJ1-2	CASSVTTGGSYGYTF	TGTGCCAGCAGCGTAACTACAGGGGGCAGTTATGGCTACACCTTC
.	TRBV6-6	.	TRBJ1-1	CASIPGQNTEAFF	TGTGCCAGCATACCAGGGCAGAACACTGAAGCTTTCTTT
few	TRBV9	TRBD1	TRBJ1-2	CASSADRGGGYTF	TGTGCCAGCAGCGCCGACAGGGGGGGCGGCTACACCTTC
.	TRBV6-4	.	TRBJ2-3	CASSEPEGDTQYF	TGTGCCAGCAGTGAGCCCGAGGGTGATACGCAGTATTTT
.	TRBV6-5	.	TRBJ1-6	CASSRGGISPLHF	TGTGCCAGCAGCAGGGGAGGGATTTCACCCCTCCACTTT
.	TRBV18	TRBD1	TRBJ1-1	CASSPGHTGEQAFF	TGTGCCAGCTCACCGGGTCATACAGGGGAGCAAGCTTTCTTT
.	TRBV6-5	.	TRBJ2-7	CASWGLASYEQYF	TGTGCCTCCTGGGGACTGGCTTCCTACGAGCAGTACTTC
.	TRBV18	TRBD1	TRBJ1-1	CASSPRDRGAFF	TGTGCCAGCTCACCACGGGACAGGGGAGCTTTCTTT
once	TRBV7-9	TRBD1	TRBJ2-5	CASGSTGGGETQYF	TGTGCCAGCGGGTCGACAGGGGGAGGAGAGACCCAGTACTTC
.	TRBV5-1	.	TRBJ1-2	CASSLGQRTNYGYTF	TGCGCCAGCAGCTTGGGACAGCGCACTAACTATGGCTACACCTTC
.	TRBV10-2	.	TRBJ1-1	CASARDTEAFF	TGCGCCAGTGCTCGGGACACTGAAGCTTTCTTT